This TCR beta chain derives from a study of cytomegalovirus exposure and HLA in healthy donors. Looked up from germline, CDR1 is SGHVS and CDR2 is FQNEAQ. The CDR3 extends over 14 amino acids. Trimming pared 5 bases from V and 2 bases from J, leaving 7 bases between. Remarks on this clone: Its antigen is as yet unknown.

The PCR made use of 60 Vbeta and 13 Jbeta primers. Produced via immunoSEQ multiplex PCR; TCRdb's table is partial and in-frame only. The data hold 150,000 or so clones, with 65% to 80% observed a single time. The study, taken as a whole, reports: Compared with the approximately 670-donor mean, an Asian-associated ancestry cluster reportedly had fewer N-insertions, according to a later analysis. Some V segments (TRBV6-2 and TRBV6-3 among them) were excluded as indistinguishable.

Though nominally healthy at sampling, donors likely had unrecorded immune exposures. This TCR was sampled from a man aged 35 to 55 in good health and CMV-seropositive. Sequencing was performed on PBMCs. The chain links TRBV7-8 to TRBJ1-6; the D gene is possibly TRBD1 (6 bases). The CDR3 region has the DNA TGTGCCAGCAGCGGACAGCCCTATAATTCACCCCTCCACTTT. The encoded protein is CASSGQPYNSPLHF.